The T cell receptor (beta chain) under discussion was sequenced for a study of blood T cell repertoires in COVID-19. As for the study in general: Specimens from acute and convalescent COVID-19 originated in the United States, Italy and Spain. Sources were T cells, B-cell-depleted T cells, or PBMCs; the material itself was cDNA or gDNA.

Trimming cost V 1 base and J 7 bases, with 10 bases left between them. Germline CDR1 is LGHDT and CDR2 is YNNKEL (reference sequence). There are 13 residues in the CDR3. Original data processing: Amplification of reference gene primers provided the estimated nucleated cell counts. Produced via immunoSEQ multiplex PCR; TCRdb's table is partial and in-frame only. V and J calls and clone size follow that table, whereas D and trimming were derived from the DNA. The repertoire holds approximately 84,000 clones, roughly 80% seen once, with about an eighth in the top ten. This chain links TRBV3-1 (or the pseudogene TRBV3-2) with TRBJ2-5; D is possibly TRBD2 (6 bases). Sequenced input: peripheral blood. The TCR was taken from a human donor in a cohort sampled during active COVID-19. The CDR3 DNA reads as TGTGCCAGCAGCCAAGGGGGGGAAGGGACCCAGTACTTC. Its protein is CASSQGGEGTQYF.